One and the same sample provided the 17 T cell receptor beta chains below, sequenced in a study of early stage breast cancer tumors. Sequencing was performed with immunoSEQ multiplex PCR; in TCRdb, only in-frame clones are kept and a portion is missing. This sample has nearly 70,000 clones, with approximately 80% found just once. What was sequenced was blood. The origin of the receptors is a person aged 35 to 50 with breast cancer.

J is TRBJ2-7 and V is TRBV7-3, with a weak D call TRBD1 (5 bases). The CDR3 totals 14 residues. From germline, CDR1 is SGHTA and CDR2 FQGTGA. With 5 bases removed from V and 6 bases from J, the gap between germline ends came to 17 bases. The DNA of the CDR3 is TGTGCCAGCAGCCCGCGCGCAGGGTTGGGCGAGCAGTACTTC. This gives the protein CASSPRAGLGEQYF.

The rearrangement joins TRBV7-2 to TRBJ1-5, with 7 positions matching TRBD1. Germline V gives CDR1 SGHTA, CDR2 FQGNSA. V was pared by 4 bases and J by 0 bases, with 3 bases of the junction left unmatched. The CDR3 has 15 amino acids. CDR3 residues: CASSSQGYSNQPQHF. The CDR3 DNA sequence: TGTGCCAGCAGCTCACAGGGGTATAGCAATCAGCCCCAGCATTTT.

The chain has TRBV7-3 and TRBJ2-2; D possibly matches TRBD1 or TRBD2 (6 bases each). The CDR3 runs 15 residues. The germline V gene encodes CDR1 SGHTA and CDR2 FQGTGA. With 3 bases removed from V and 1 base from J, the gap between germline ends came to 9 bases. In DNA, the CDR3 is TGTGCCAGCAGCTTGGCGGGACAGAACACCGGGGAGCTGTTTTTT. It specifies CASSLAGQNTGELFF.

The chain employs TRBV28 and TRBJ2-5; D is unresolved. The CDR3 length is 13 residues. Germline CDR1 and CDR2: MDHEN and SYDVKM. The V and J ends lost 3 bases and 1 base respectively, with 6 bases between them. CDR3 nucleotide sequence: TGTGCCAGCAGTTTTGGGTTCCAAGAGACCCAGTACTTC. Its translation: CASSFGFQETQYF.

The chain employs TRBV19 and TRBJ1-5; D unresolved. The V and J ends lost 4 bases and 4 bases respectively, with 14 bases between them. The CDR3 loop spans 15 amino acids. The germline gives CDR1 LNHDA, CDR2 SQIVND (reference sequence). CDR3: CASSTRHAGNQPQHF. The CDR3 DNA follows: TGTGCCAGTAGTACCAGGCACGCGGGAAATCAGCCCCAGCATTTT.

This chain joins TRBV6-5 and TRBJ1-4; D gene unclear. The CDR3 is 14 amino acids. Per the germline V gene, CDR1 is MNHEY and CDR2 is SVGAGI. V dropped 0 bases and J dropped 3 bases, with 5 bases sitting between them. In DNA form, the CDR3 reads TGTGCCAGCAGTTACTCGCGATCTAATGAAAAACTGTTTTTT. Protein sequence: CASSYSRSNEKLFF.

The J gene is TRBJ2-5, the V gene TRBV6-1, with TRBD2 matching over 12 bases. The ends lost 2 bases at V and 2 bases at J; junction bases unmatched: 0. The germline V gene encodes CDR1 MNHNS and CDR2 SASEGT. The CDR3 is made up of 15 amino acids. DNA for the CDR3: TGTGCCAGCAGTGAACTAGCGGGAGGGCAAGAGACCCAGTACTTC. It yields the protein CASSELAGGQETQYF.

This clone was seen a single time. This sequence joins TRBV14 and TRBJ2-1; 14 bases fit TRBD2. Germline V gives CDR1 SGHDN, CDR2 FVKESK. The CDR3 loop spans 17 amino acids. The trim removed 3 bases at V and 4 bases at J, leaving 5 bases unmatched. The CDR3 loop reads CASSQPGLAGVYNEQFF. CDR3 sequence (DNA): TGTGCCAGCAGCCAGCCGGGACTAGCGGGAGTTTACAATGAGCAGTTCTTC.

The genes are TRBV5-1 and TRBJ2-1; 7 positions agree with TRBD2. Germline V gives CDR1 SGHRS, CDR2 YFSETQ. This CDR3 is 15 amino acids long. V was pared by 6 bases and J by 1 base, with 7 bases of the junction left unmatched. The CDR3 region has the DNA TGCGCCAGCAAATTACTAGCGAATTCCTACAATGAGCAGTTCTTC. Its translation is CASKLLANSYNEQFF.

The genes are TRBV9 and TRBJ2-3, with 9 nucleotides matching TRBD2. CDR1 is SGDLS, CDR2 YYNGEE, per germline. V dropped 3 bases and J dropped 3; count of bases not matched to a gene: 5. This CDR3 contains 15 residues. CDR3 residues: CASSAWTSVTDTQYF. The CDR3 nucleotides read TGTGCCAGCAGCGCCTGGACTAGCGTAACAGATACGCAGTATTTT. Looking up the rest from reference TRBV9 and TRBJ2-3 gives the full variable domain: DSGVTQTPKHLITATGQRVTLRCSPRSGDLSVYWYQQSLDQGLQFLIQYYNGEERAKGNILERFSAQQFPDLHSELNLSSLELGDSALYFCASSAWTSVTDTQYFGPGTRLTVL.

J is TRBJ2-2 and V is TRBV11-3; D call uncertain. The CDR3 runs to 14 residues. The germline V gene encodes CDR1 SGHNT and CDR2 YENEEA. V was cut by 5 bases and J by 5 bases, with 12 bases left in between. CDR3 amino acids: CASSPSDGTGELFF. CDR3 nucleotides: TGTGCCAGCAGCCCTTCCGACGGGACCGGGGAGCTGTTTTTT.

The chain uses TRBV14 and TRBJ2-2; unclear D gene. The length of the CDR3 is 17 residues. V gave up 1 base and J gave up 4 bases, with 16 bases separating them. Germline-derived CDR1 and CDR2 are SGHDN and FVKESK. The CDR3 region is CASSQVQPDPLTGELFF. The DNA for the CDR3 is TGTGCCAGCAGCCAAGTCCAACCAGACCCCCTCACCGGGGAGCTGTTTTTT. Combining the CDR3 with reference TRBV14 and TRBJ2-2 gives the whole variable domain EAGVTQFPSHSVIEKGQTVTLRCDPISGHDNLYWYRRVMGKEIKFLLHFVKESKQDESGMPNNRFLAERTGGTYSTLKVQPAELEDSGVYFCASSQVQPDPLTGELFFGEGSRLTVL.

The count of this clone is one. V is TRBV7-9 and J is TRBJ1-3; TRBD1 is a possible D gene (5 bases). Per germline, CDR1 SEHNR and CDR2 FQNEAQ (reference sequence). Trimming removed 5 bases from V and 0 bases from J, with 14 bases in between. This CDR3 region has 16 residues. DNA of the CDR3: TGTGCCAGCAGCCTAGGGACCTCCGCCTCTGGAAACACCATATATTTT. Amino acids: CASSLGTSASGNTIYF. The full variable domain, with the rest looked up from reference TRBV7-9 and TRBJ1-3, is DTGVSQNPRHKITKRGQNVTFRCDPISEHNRLYWYRQTLGQGPEFLTYFQNEAQLEKSRLLSDRFSAERPKGSFSTLEIQRTEQGDSAMYLCASSLGTSASGNTIYFGEGSWLTVV.

The V and J genes are TRBV18 and TRBJ1-2; D is undetermined. This CDR3 is 14 amino acids long. With 2 bases removed from V and 2 bases from J, the gap between germline ends came to 9 bases. Germline loops: CDR1 KGHSH, CDR2 LQKENI. CDR3 bases: TGTGCCAGCTCACCAGTCAACCGAAACTATGGCTACACCTTC. This codes for CASSPVNRNYGYTF.

This clone has only one observation. The rearrangement links TRBV7-3 to TRBJ2-2; D ambiguous. The V and J ends lost 2 bases and 6 bases respectively, with 10 bases between them. This CDR3 is 14 amino acids long. Per the germline V gene, CDR1 is SGHTA and CDR2 is FQGTGA. CDR3 bases: TGTGCCAGCAGCTTAGCGACCGAAGCCGGGGAGCTGTTTTTT. Encoded protein: CASSLATEAGELFF.

The rearrangement joins TRBV30 to TRBJ2-3, with a weak D call TRBD1 (6 bases). Germline V gene sequence: CDR1 GTSNPN, CDR2 SVGIG (reference sequence). V was pared by 5 bases and J by 4 bases, with 16 bases between. There are 14 residues in the CDR3. The CDR3 DNA is TGTGCCTGGGTCCCGACAGGCGGAGCAGATACGCAGTATTTT. This translates into CAWVPTGGADTQYF.

This clone was seen once. The chain has TRBV28 and TRBJ1-2; maybe TRBD1 (5 bases). The germline gives CDR1 MDHEN, CDR2 SYDVKM. This CDR3 is 15 amino acids long. Deletions cut 6 bases from V and 4 bases from J, with 18 bases between. CDR3 region: CASRSQGSFTYGYTF. DNA of the CDR3: TGTGCCAGCAGGTCTCAGGGAAGCTTCACCTATGGCTACACCTTC.